This is a list of T cell receptor beta chains from one sample in a study of a mutant IDH1 vaccine in newly diagnosed glioma. Their antigens remain unidentified. Some clones are missing from TCRdb's copy, which holds only in-frame ones; the method was immunoSEQ multiplex PCR. The data show more than 25,000 clones, over 70% seen once. This specimen was PBMCs, taken from a glioma patient whose treatment included an IDH1 peptide vaccine. These receptors came from a woman younger than 45 with glioma. Some clones in this sample may be carry-over from other donors' samples. CDR3s include the opening cysteine and the closing phenylalanine or tryptophan. The D gene is left open where the match is weak. Clone size is not always given. Where it is, it says once, few, many or a class for expanded clones.

.	TRBD2	TRBJ2-1	TRBV7-7	TGTGCTAGCAGCTTCTCTAGCGGGAACCTCTTTAATGAGCAGTTCTTC	CASSFSSGNLFNEQFF
.	TRBD2	TRBJ2-5	TRBV9	TGTGCCAGCAGCGTAGGTGGCGGGAGGTCCCGAGAGACCCAGTACTTC	CASSVGGGRSRETQYF
.	.	TRBJ2-2	TRBV5-1	TGCGCCAGCAGCTTGGGTTACAGCACCGGGGAGCTGTTTTTT	CASSLGYSTGELFF
.	.	TRBJ2-1	TRBV27	TGTGCCAGCAGTTTATTTAGCTACAATGAGCAGTTCTTC	CASSLFSYNEQFF
.	TRBD1	TRBJ1-1	TRBV18	TGTGCCAGCTCACCACGTGGGACAGGGGAAACTGAAGCTTTCTTT	CASSPRGTGETEAFF
.	.	TRBJ1-1	TRBV7-3	TGTGCCAGCAGAGTCACAGGGCTAGAGGACACTGAAGCTTTCTTT	CASRVTGLEDTEAFF
.	.	TRBJ2-3	TRBV6-1	TGTGCCAGCGGGACACCAAGCACAGATACGCAGTATTTT	CASGTPSTDTQYF
few	.	TRBJ1-1	TRBV5-4	TGTGCCAGCCGTCTGGGGCAGCACACTGAAGCTTTCTTT	CASRLGQHTEAFF
once	TRBD2	TRBJ2-7	TRBV28	TGTGCCAGCAGTTGGGGGGGGTCGCTGTACTTC	CASSWGGSLYF
.	TRBD1	TRBJ2-1	TRBV4-2	TGTGCCAGCAGCACGGGACAGGGGACTTTCTCCTACAATGAGCAGTTCTTC	CASSTGQGTFSYNEQFF
.	.	TRBJ2-2	TRBV11-2	TGTGCCAGCAGCTTAGATCAAGTATCCGGGGAGCTGTTTTTT	CASSLDQVSGELFF
.	.	TRBJ1-1	TRBV10-3	TGTGCCATCAGTGAGTTCGGACCCTTGAACACTGAAGCTTTCTTT	CAISEFGPLNTEAFF
.	.	TRBJ2-6	TRBV9	TGTGCCAGCAGCGCAGGGGGGACCAGAGGGAGTTCTGGGGCCAACGTCCTGACTTTC	CASSAGGTRGSSGANVLTF
few	.	TRBJ2-7	TRBV28	TGTGCCAGCAGCTCCGATCCCTTCCACGAGCAGTACTTC	CASSSDPFHEQYF
.	.	TRBJ2-5	TRBV25-1	TGTGCCAGCAGTGAACTCCTCGACTTAGAGACCCAGTACTTC	CASSELLDLETQYF
.	.	TRBJ2-2	TRBV27	TGTGCCAGCAGTTTAACTCTTAACACCGGGGAGCTGTTTTTT	CASSLTLNTGELFF
.	.	TRBJ1-1	TRBV5-5	TGTGCCAGCAGCATGAACACTGAAGCTTTCTTT	CASSMNTEAFF
.	.	TRBJ2-7	TRBV29-1	TGCAGCGGTGTGGGGGCAGACGAGCAGTACTTC	CSGVGADEQYF
.	.	TRBJ2-1	TRBV4-1	TGCGCCAGCAGCCAAGAAATCCGGACACAACTAGCAGATGAGCAGTTCTTC	CASSQEIRTQLADEQFF
.	.	TRBJ2-5	TRBV19	TGTGCCAGTAGTATACTGGGGGAAGAGACCCAGTACTTC	CASSILGEETQYF
.	TRBD1	TRBJ2-7	TRBV18	TGTGCCAGCTCTGAAATGGGACAGGGGTCCGAGCAGTACTTC	CASSEMGQGSEQYF
.	.	TRBJ2-7	TRBV9	TGTGCCAGCAGCGTAGCTGGTAGCGCATACTACGAGCAGTACTTC	CASSVAGSAYYEQYF
.	TRBD1	TRBJ1-1	TRBV6-6	TGTGCCAGCAGTTACTTTCGTGGACAGGCTGAAGCTTTCTTT	CASSYFRGQAEAFF
few	.	TRBJ2-3	TRBV7-9	TGTGCCAGCAGCCTACATATAAGCGGGTGGGGAAGCACAGATACGCAGTATTTT	CASSLHISGWGSTDTQYF
.	.	TRBJ1-1	TRBV28	TGTGCCAGCAGCCCGGACGAGGGGCCTGAAGCTTTCTTT	CASSPDEGPEAFF
few	.	TRBJ1-2	TRBV6-1	TGTGCCAGCAGTGAAGACTATGGCTACACCTTC	CASSEDYGYTF
.	TRBD2	TRBJ2-1	TRBV25-1	TGTGCCAGCGGGGGACTAGCGGGACAGGGGGGCAATGAGCAGTTCTTC	CASGGLAGQGGNEQFF
.	.	TRBJ2-1	TRBV30	TGTGCCTGGAGTGTATATCCGGGAGTTCAGAATGAGCAGTTCTTC	CAWSVYPGVQNEQFF
few	.	TRBJ1-1	TRBV2	TGTGCCAACTCCCTCGGATCTGAAGCTTTCTTT	CANSLGSEAFF
.	.	TRBJ2-3	TRBV6-1	TGTGCCAGCAGTGAAATGGAAGGGCGTCTCACGCAGTATTTT	CASSEMEGRLTQYF
.	TRBD1	TRBJ1-5	TRBV27	TGTGCCAGCAACCCAAAGGGGGCTTATCTCAATCAGCCCCAGCATTTT	CASNPKGAYLNQPQHF
.	.	TRBJ2-1	TRBV11-2	TGTGCCAGCAGCTTAGAAGGAGCGAGCTCCTACAATGAGCAGTTCTTC	CASSLEGASSYNEQFF
.	.	TRBJ2-2	TRBV7-9	TGTGCCAGCAGCTTAGCCCTCGGGGAGCTGTTTTTT	CASSLALGELFF
.	.	TRBJ1-1	TRBV6-6	TGTGCCAGCAGTTACGGGGTCTTAGTGGGCACTGAAGCTTTCTTT	CASSYGVLVGTEAFF
few	.	TRBJ1-1	TRBV5-1	TGCGCCAGCAGCCAGACACAGAACACTGAAGCTTTCTTT	CASSQTQNTEAFF
.	.	TRBJ2-1	TRBV30	TGTGCCTGGAGAGTAGAGAATGAGCAGTTCTTC	CAWRVENEQFF
.	.	TRBJ1-5	TRBV6-6	TGTGCCAGCATTTTTGGCGGGGGCGATCAGCCCCAGCATTTT	CASIFGGGDQPQHF
.	TRBD1	TRBJ2-7	TRBV6-6	TGTGCCAGCAGTCAGGGACAGGTTACCTACGAGCAGTACTTC	CASSQGQVTYEQYF
.	.	TRBJ2-7	TRBV29-1	TGCAGCGTAGCCTCAGGGGGAGGTCGCGAGCAGTACTTC	CSVASGGGREQYF
.	.	TRBJ2-7	TRBV18	TGTGCCAGCTCACAGGGTCGGTCCTACGAGCAGTACTTC	CASSQGRSYEQYF
.	TRBD2	TRBJ2-7	TRBV29-1	TGCAGCGTTGCAGGGCTAGCGGGATACGAGCAGTACTTC	CSVAGLAGYEQYF
.	TRBD1	TRBJ2-2	TRBV2	TGTGCCAGCGGGACAGGGGTGACCGGGGAGCTGTTTTTT	CASGTGVTGELFF
.	TRBD2	TRBJ2-7	TRBV29-1	TGCAGCGTTGGGGCTAGCGGGAGAGGCTACGAGCAGTACTTC	CSVGASGRGYEQYF
.	.	TRBJ1-1	TRBV6-1	TGTGCCAGCAGTGAACGGGGCGGGGTCACTGAAGCTTTCTTT	CASSERGGVTEAFF
.	TRBD2	TRBJ2-5	TRBV25-1	TGTGCCAGCAGTCCGCTCAGGGAGGGAGAGACCCAGTACTTC	CASSPLREGETQYF
.	TRBD2	TRBJ2-7	TRBV7-2	TGTGCCAGCAGACCGACTAGCGGGAGGTCCTACGAGCAGTACTTC	CASRPTSGRSYEQYF
.	TRBD2	TRBJ2-3	TRBV6-6	TGTGCCAGCAATCTAGCGGGAGGAGGGGCAGATACGCAGTATTTT	CASNLAGGGADTQYF
.	.	TRBJ2-5	TRBV11-1	TGTGCCAGCAGCTCACAGTGGCAAGAGACCCAGTACTTC	CASSSQWQETQYF
.	TRBD2	TRBJ2-2	TRBV13	TGTGCCAGCAGCGCTAGTCTGGGACTAGCGGGAGGATGGGACACCGGGGAGCTGTTTTTT	CASSASLGLAGGWDTGELFF
.	TRBD1	TRBJ1-3	TRBV10-3	TGTGCCATCAGGACAGGGGGCACTGGAAACACCATATATTTT	CAIRTGGTGNTIYF